The 32 T cell receptor beta chains below were found in one sample sequenced in a study of T-cell memory formation after mild COVID-19. A single record per CDR3 protein comes from TCRdb applying MiXCR to the 5' RACE reads. In the table there are 100,000 to 120,000 distinct CDR3 sequences, around a fifth of which are singletons. The material sequenced was PBMCs or a T cell subset sorted from them (not recorded which). The receptors were gathered from a man between 18 and 29 years old who had mild COVID-19 (a few samples of this study predate the infection). Cell type and time point are not known.

The chain uses TRBV4-1 and TRBJ2-1; D ambiguous. Per the germline V gene, CDR1 is MGHRA and CDR2 is YSYEKL. V lost 0 bases and J 4 bases, leaving 16 bases between the germline ends. The CDR3 is made up of 17 amino acids. The CDR3 sequence: CASSQDRWPRDYNEQFF. Written as DNA, the CDR3 is TGCGCCAGCAGCCAAGATCGGTGGCCGAGAGATTACAATGAGCAGTTCTTC.

Many counts were recorded for this clonotype. J is TRBJ2-7 and V is TRBV5-1; a possible D gene is TRBD1 (5 bases). V was trimmed by 0 bases and J by 2 bases, leaving 12 bases between them. CDR1 and CDR2 from the germline V gene are SGHRS and YFSETQ. The CDR3 loop spans 15 amino acids. In DNA, the CDR3 is TGCGCCAGCAGCTTGGGTCCAGGGATGGCCTACGAGCAGTACTTC. This sequence encodes CASSLGPGMAYEQYF.

The rearrangement links TRBV14 to TRBJ2-1; D gene unclear. Trimming stripped 6 bases from V and 6 bases from J, with 9 bases between. Germline V gene data show CDR1 as SGHDN and CDR2 as FVKESK. CDR3 length: 12 amino acids. The CDR3: CASSVTPNEQFF. In nucleotides, the CDR3 is TGTGCCAGCAGTGTGACGCCCAATGAGCAGTTCTTC. Based on the CDR3 plus reference TRBV14 and TRBJ2-1, the full variable domain is EAGVTQFPSHSVIEKGQTVTLRCDPISGHDNLYWYRRVMGKEIKFLLHFVKESKQDESGMPNNRFLAERTGGTYSTLKVQPAELEDSGVYFCASSVTPNEQFFGPGTRLTVL.

This clonotype was picked up many times. The rearrangement uses TRBV7-9 and TRBJ2-2; D remains ambiguous. V lost 5 bases and J lost 4, with 2 bases in between. There are 11 residues in the CDR3. Per germline, CDR1 SEHNR and CDR2 FQNEAQ (reference sequence). The CDR3 coding sequence is TGTGCCAGCAGCACCACCGGGGAGCTGTTTTTT. This gives the protein CASSTTGELFF.

The chain links TRBV6-1 to TRBJ2-7; D is uncertain. With 3 bases removed from V and 1 base from J, the gap between germline ends came to 19 bases. The CDR3 is 17 amino acids. Germline values: CDR1 MNHNS, CDR2 SASEGT. This CDR3 reads CASSDPLLGLASYEQYF. The DNA for the CDR3 is TGTGCCAGCAGTGACCCCCTACTCGGGCTGGCTTCCTACGAGCAGTACTTC.

The gene calls are TRBV15 and TRBJ2-5; D gene ambiguous. Trimming cost V 5 bases and J 5 bases, with 12 bases left between them. CDR1 and CDR2 from the germline V gene are LNHNV and YYDKDF (reference sequence). The CDR3 is made up of 13 amino acids. The CDR3 spells CATSPEAGETQYF. The DNA of the CDR3 is TGTGCCACCAGCCCAGAGGCTGGGGAGACCCAGTACTTC.

This clonotype occurred many times. The gene calls are TRBV4-3 and TRBJ2-6; D gene uncertain. This CDR3 has 16 residues. Germline V gene sequence: CDR1 LGHNA, CDR2 YSLEER. Trimming left V 3 bases short and J 0 bases short, with 9 bases between. CDR3 DNA: TGCGCCAGCAGCCACCACTCGAGCTCTGGGGCCAACGTCCTGACTTTC. The encoded protein is CASSHHSSSGANVLTF.

The rearrangement links TRBV11-2 to TRBJ2-7; D may match TRBD1 or TRBD2 (6 bases each). Trimming took 0 bases from V and 13 from J, leaving 10 bases between them. Germline loops: CDR1 SGHAT, CDR2 FQNNGV. There are 11 residues in the CDR3. Here the CDR3 DNA reads TGTGCCAGCAGCTTAGACGGGGGCTTTTACGTC. This sequence encodes CASSLDGGFYV.

J is TRBJ1-1 and V is TRBV12-3 or TRBV12-4, with 10 bases fitting TRBD1. V dropped 6 bases and J dropped 0; count of bases not matched to a gene: 13. The CDR3 is made up of 18 amino acids. Here the CDR3 DNA reads TGTGCCAGCAGACTCCCGGGACAGGGGTTGTTGCTGAACACTGAAGCTTTCTTT. This encodes CASRLPGQGLLLNTEAFF.

V usage is TRBV27 and J usage is TRBJ2-1, with 9 bases lining up with TRBD2. The CDR3 extends over 15 amino acids. After removal of 6 bases from V and 1 base from J, the junction contained 4 bases not matched to a gene. Germline assignment: CDR1 MNHEY and CDR2 SMNVEV (reference sequence). The CDR3 sequence: CASRAGGSSYNEQFF. CDR3 sequence (DNA): TGTGCCAGCAGAGCGGGGGGTAGTTCCTACAATGAGCAGTTCTTC.

CDR3 loop: CASSLVGQALGSPLHF. The CDR3 DNA sequence: TGCGCCAGCAGCTTGGTCGGACAGGCCTTGGGGTCACCCCTCCACTTT. The chain links TRBV5-1 to TRBJ1-6, with 7 nucleotides matching TRBD1. This CDR3 is built from 16 residues. The V gene's germline CDR1 is SGHRS and CDR2 YFSETQ. The ends lost 0 bases at V and 10 bases at J; junction bases unmatched: 10.

There are a few counts of this clonotype. This chain connects TRBV4-1 to TRBJ2-7; TRBD1 is a possible D gene (5 bases). Between the trimmed V and J ends, which lost 1 base and 3 bases, there was a span of 10 bases. This CDR3 spans 14 amino acids. Germline assignment: CDR1 MGHRA and CDR2 YSYEKL. The CDR3: CASSQVQDNYEQYF. The CDR3 coding sequence is TGCGCCAGCAGCCAAGTACAGGATAACTACGAGCAGTACTTC.

The rearrangement links TRBV19 to TRBJ2-5; 7 bases line up with TRBD2. Germline V gene lookup returns CDR1 LNHDA and CDR2 SQIVND (reference sequence). V trimming: 2 bases; J trimming: 5 bases; junction bases outside the gene matches: 11. The CDR3 consists of 16 residues. CDR3 bases: TGTGCCAGTAGTATATATACCGGACTAGTCGGCGAGACCCAGTACTTC. Translated: CASSIYTGLVGETQYF.

V is TRBV5-6 and J is TRBJ2-5, with a possible D match to TRBD2 (5 bases). CDR1 is SGHDT and CDR2 is YYEEEE in the germline V gene. This CDR3 has 16 residues. Trimming left V 0 bases short and J 5 bases short, with 17 bases between. CDR3 sequence reads: CASSLAPFRRGETQYF. The DNA for the CDR3 is TGTGCCAGCAGCTTGGCCCCCTTTCGGAGAGGGGAGACCCAGTACTTC.

V usage is TRBV19 and J usage is TRBJ1-2; the D is unclear. This CDR3 is built from 15 residues. The germline V gene encodes CDR1 LNHDA and CDR2 SQIVND (reference sequence). V gave up 4 bases and J gave up 1 base, with 13 bases separating them. The CDR3 DNA sequence: TGTGCCAGTAGTAACCACCTTGAGGGTAACTATGGCTACACCTTC. This encodes CASSNHLEGNYGYTF.

The V call is TRBV3-1, the J call TRBJ2-1, with D possibly called TRBD1 or TRBD2 (5 bases each). CDR1 is LGHDT, CDR2 YNNKEL, per germline (reference sequence). The CDR3 has 15 amino acids. Trimming left V 4 bases short and J 6 bases short, with 16 bases between. DNA for the CDR3: TGTGCCAGCAGCCCTACAACGGGGCACGGCAATGAGCAGTTCTTC. It yields the protein CASSPTTGHGNEQFF.

The chain has TRBV19 and TRBJ2-3, with no clear D. Trimming pared 5 bases from V and 4 bases from J, leaving 13 bases between. In germline, CDR1 is LNHDA, CDR2 SQIVND (reference sequence). The CDR3 is 14 residues long. The chain's CDR3 is CASSATGAPDTQYF. The CDR3 bases are TGTGCCAGTAGTGCGACCGGAGCCCCAGATACGCAGTATTTT.

In its sample, this clonotype ranks as medium-sized. The chain uses TRBV7-9 and TRBJ2-3; tentatively, D is TRBD2 (5 bases). Looked up from germline, CDR1 is SEHNR and CDR2 is FQNEAQ (reference sequence). The CDR3 contains 16 residues. Between the trimmed V and J ends, which lost 1 base and 1 base, there was a span of 12 bases. CDR3 sequence reads: CASSLVMEAGTDTQYF. DNA of the CDR3: TGTGCCAGCAGCTTAGTTATGGAGGCTGGCACAGATACGCAGTATTTT.

The rearrangement uses TRBV6-2 or TRBV6-3 and TRBJ1-1, with D maybe TRBD1 (6 bases). Germline V gene sequence: CDR1 MNHEY, CDR2 SVGEGT. The CDR3 covers 16 residues. Deletions cut 5 bases from V and 3 bases from J, with 19 bases between. Here the CDR3 DNA reads TGTGCCAGCAGTCCCCACTACAGGGTCTTTGACACTGAAGCTTTCTTT. Its translation: CASSPHYRVFDTEAFF.

V and J are TRBV4-1 and TRBJ2-5, with 9 bases aligning to TRBD1. The germline gives CDR1 MGHRA, CDR2 YSYEKL. The CDR3 totals 15 residues. V lost 5 bases and J lost 1; bases outside the gene matches: 5. The CDR3 nucleotides read TGCGCCAGCAGCAAAACAGGGGGCATCCAAGAGACCCAGTACTTC. Its translation is CASSKTGGIQETQYF.

The genes are TRBV7-2 and TRBJ2-1; 12 nucleotides agree with TRBD2. The germline V gene has CDR1 SGHTA and CDR2 FQGNSA. This CDR3 comprises 15 residues. With V trimmed by 3 bases and J by 9 bases, 6 bases remained unmatched. Here the CDR3 reads CASSFASGGAGEQFF. The CDR3 DNA follows: TGTGCCAGCAGCTTCGCTAGCGGGGGGGCCGGTGAGCAGTTCTTC.

This clonotype was recorded a few times. V and J are TRBV5-1 and TRBJ1-1; no definite D call. The V gene lost 4 bases and the J gene lost 2 bases, with 12 bases spanning the gap. The germline gives CDR1 SGHRS, CDR2 YFSETQ. This CDR3 is 14 amino acids long. The CDR3: CASSPGGYNTEAFF. Here the CDR3 DNA reads TGCGCCAGCAGCCCGGGCGGCTACAACACTGAAGCTTTCTTT.

This clonotype was picked up a small number of times. The rearrangement uses TRBV5-1 and TRBJ2-7; 10 nucleotides align to TRBD1. J was trimmed by 2 bases and V by 4 bases; bases with no gene match: 3. The length of the CDR3 is 14 residues. Germline V CDR1 and CDR2: SGHRS, YFSETQ. This chain's CDR3 is CASSTGTGAYEQYV. The CDR3 DNA reads TGCGCCAGCAGCACCGGGACAGGGGCCTACGAGCAGTACGTC.

This chain joins TRBV10-3 and TRBJ2-5, with 9 positions matching TRBD1. The CDR3 is 12 amino acids. The V gene end was trimmed by 6 bases and the J gene end by 5 bases; junction bases not matched to a gene: 1. The germline gives CDR1 ENHRY, CDR2 SYGVKD. CDR3 amino acids: CAIRGTGETQYF. As DNA, the CDR3 is TGTGCCATCAGAGGGACAGGGGAGACCCAGTACTTC.

The rearrangement uses TRBV5-1 and TRBJ1-4; 7 bases are shared with TRBD1. V shed 5 bases and J 4 bases; nucleotides not matched to a gene: 5. The V gene's germline CDR1 is SGHRS and CDR2 YFSETQ. The CDR3 runs 14 residues. CDR3 nucleotide sequence: TGCGCCAGCAGATCGACAGGGAGTAATGAAAAACTGTTTTTT. Translation gives CASRSTGSNEKLFF.

V usage is TRBV29-1 and J usage is TRBJ2-1; TRBD1 is a possible D gene (6 bases). The CDR3 is 10 amino acids. Germline V gene sequence: CDR1 SQVTM, CDR2 ANQGSEA. The CDR3 nucleotides are TGCAGTGCGGACCAGGGGTGGCGGTTCTTC. Translation gives CSADQGWRFF.

A few counts support this clonotype. The rearrangement uses TRBV5-1 and TRBJ2-7; perhaps D is TRBD1 or TRBD2 (6 bases each). Germline-derived CDR1 and CDR2 are SGHRS and YFSETQ. The CDR3 is made up of 15 amino acids. Trimming took off 5 bases at V and 1 base at J, with 16 bases between the two ends. CDR3 sequence reads: CASRSGGGPSYEQYF. The CDR3 DNA is TGCGCCAGCAGGTCTGGAGGGGGGCCGTCCTACGAGCAGTACTTC. The full variable domain, its missing parts supplied by reference TRBV5-1 and TRBJ2-7, is KAGVTQTPRYLIKTRGQQVTLSCSPISGHRSVSWYQQTPGQGLQFLFEYFSETQRNKGNFPGRFSGRQFSNSRSEMNVSTLELGDSALYLCASRSGGGPSYEQYFGPGTRLTVT.

This sequence joins TRBV11-2 and TRBJ2-3; D is possibly TRBD2 (6 bases). Germline CDR1 is SGHAT and CDR2 is FQNNGV. With 4 bases removed from V and 3 bases from J, the gap between germline ends came to 11 bases. The CDR3 extends over 14 amino acids. This chain's CDR3 is CASSSRLETDTQYF. The CDR3 DNA reads TGTGCCAGCAGCTCCCGACTAGAAACAGATACGCAGTATTTT.

Written as DNA, the CDR3 is TGTGCCACCAGCAGAGATGACAGGGGGCTTAATCAGCCCCAGCATTTT. Amino acid sequence: CATSRDDRGLNQPQHF. The chain links TRBV15 to TRBJ1-5, with 10 bases identical to TRBD1. Germline CDR1 reads LNHNV; CDR2 reads YYDKDF (reference sequence). The CDR3 consists of 16 residues. V was clipped by 0 bases and J by 4 bases; unmatched bases: 3.

This chain's CDR3 is CASSLHVVGTTDTQYF. DNA for the CDR3: TGTGCCAGCAGCTTACACGTCGTGGGGACCACAGATACGCAGTATTTT. V and J are TRBV7-2 and TRBJ2-3; TRBD1 or TRBD2 may be the D gene (5 bases each). The CDR3 has 16 amino acids. Trimming removed 2 bases from V and 2 bases from J, with 14 bases in between. The germline V gene encodes CDR1 SGHTA and CDR2 FQGNSA.

This chain connects TRBV6-2 or TRBV6-3 to TRBJ2-2, with D possibly being TRBD1 (5 bases). Germline values: CDR1 MNHEY, CDR2 SVGEGT. This CDR3 contains 11 residues. V dropped 5 bases and J dropped 9 bases, with 7 bases sitting between them. The CDR3 DNA reads TGTGCCAGCAGTAGGGGAAGGGAGCTGTTTTTT. Translated, it gives CASSRGRELFF.

This clonotype was picked up a small number of times. The rearrangement uses TRBV29-1 and TRBJ1-1; no firm D call. The V end was cut by 3 bases, the J end by 1 base, with 6 bases between. CDR3 size: 12 residues. CDR1 and CDR2 from the germline V gene are SQVTM and ANQGSEA. CDR3 amino acids: CSVEAGNTEAFF. The DNA of the CDR3 is TGCAGCGTTGAGGCGGGGAACACTGAAGCTTTCTTT.